Listed below are T cell receptor beta chains from one sample, sequenced in a study of response to subunit inactivated influenza vaccine. Each CDR3 protein is one row after TCRdb ran MiXCR on the RT-PCR reads. The sample consists of roughly 570,000 distinct CDR3 sequences, 11% to 15% of them appearing once. The source material was PBMCs from blood, sampled 11 to 12 days after vaccination. Receptors originate from a man in his fifties or sixties who received an inactivated influenza vaccine. Each CDR3 is given with its conserved first and last residue. Each record gives: clone size, J gene, V gene, D gene, CDR3 DNA, CDR3 protein. The D gene is left open where the match is weak. The size entry is marked missing in some rows and otherwise reads once, few, many or a size class.

clone size: -; J gene: TRBJ2-1; V gene: TRBV4-1; D gene: -; CDR3 DNA: TGCGCCAGCAGCCAAGTGTTAACCAACAATGAGCAGTTCTTC; CDR3 protein: CASSQVLTNNEQFF
clone size: few; J gene: TRBJ1-1; V gene: TRBV5-5; D gene: TRBD1; CDR3 DNA: TGTGCCAGCAGCTTGGCCCCGACAGGGGACACTGAAGCTTTCTTT; CDR3 protein: CASSLAPTGDTEAFF
clone size: few; J gene: TRBJ2-3; V gene: TRBV5-8; D gene: TRBD2; CDR3 DNA: TGTGCCAGCGGACTAGCAGCAGATACGCAGTATTTT; CDR3 protein: CASGLAADTQYF
clone size: many; J gene: TRBJ2-3; V gene: TRBV7-8; D gene: -; CDR3 DNA: TGTGCCAGCAGCTTAGTAAGGGCGGGTCGAGATACGCAGTATTTT; CDR3 protein: CASSLVRAGRDTQYF
clone size: -; J gene: TRBJ2-1; V gene: TRBV10-1; D gene: TRBD2; CDR3 DNA: TGCGCCAGCAGTCGGGGGGTCCCCTACAATGAGCAGTTCTTC; CDR3 protein: CASSRGVPYNEQFF
clone size: -; J gene: TRBJ1-1; V gene: TRBV7-2; D gene: -; CDR3 DNA: TGTGCCAGCAGCTTAGCCGACGGTGTAAACACTGAAGCTTTCTTT; CDR3 protein: CASSLADGVNTEAFF
clone size: -; J gene: TRBJ2-7; V gene: TRBV28; D gene: TRBD2; CDR3 DNA: TGTGCCAGCAGTTTGGGGGGGACTATGTCCTACGAGCAGTACTTC; CDR3 protein: CASSLGGTMSYEQYF
clone size: once; J gene: TRBJ2-7; V gene: TRBV7-8; D gene: -; CDR3 DNA: TGTGCCAGCAGCTTAGCCGCAAAATCCTACGAGCAGTACTTC; CDR3 protein: CASSLAAKSYEQYF
clone size: -; J gene: TRBJ2-7; V gene: TRBV28; D gene: TRBD2; CDR3 DNA: TGTGCCAGCAGTTACAAAGGGAGGGGACTAGTCACTCCCGAGCAGTACTTC; CDR3 protein: CASSYKGRGLVTPEQYF
clone size: few; J gene: TRBJ1-2; V gene: TRBV28; D gene: TRBD1; CDR3 DNA: TGTGCCAGCAGTGCCGGGACAGGGGGGGGTGGCTACACCTTC; CDR3 protein: CASSAGTGGGGYTF
clone size: once; J gene: TRBJ1-4; V gene: TRBV7-9; D gene: -; CDR3 DNA: TGTGCCAGCAGCAAGCATGAAAAACTGTTTTTT; CDR3 protein: CASSKHEKLFF
clone size: few; J gene: TRBJ1-1; V gene: TRBV12-5; D gene: -; CDR3 DNA: TGTGCTAGTGGTCACCCCGGCCAGGCGATGAACACTGAAGCTTTCTTT; CDR3 protein: CASGHPGQAMNTEAFF
clone size: -; J gene: TRBJ2-3; V gene: TRBV7-9; D gene: TRBD1; CDR3 DNA: TGTGCCAGCAGCACTCATACAGGGGGCTCTAGGGATACGCAGTATTTT; CDR3 protein: CASSTHTGGSRDTQYF
clone size: few; J gene: TRBJ2-5; V gene: TRBV7-2; D gene: -; CDR3 DNA: TGTGCCAGCAGCTTAAGTTCGGGGGAAGAGACCCAGTACTTC; CDR3 protein: CASSLSSGEETQYF
clone size: -; J gene: TRBJ2-5; V gene: TRBV20-1; D gene: -; CDR3 DNA: TGCAGTGCTAGAGATACCTTGGGGACTTTGACCCAGTACTTC; CDR3 protein: CSARDTLGTLTQYF
clone size: few; J gene: TRBJ1-2; V gene: TRBV20-1; D gene: -; CDR3 DNA: TGCAGTGCTAGTGTACCTCGGGACGGAACCTATGGCTACACCTTC; CDR3 protein: CSASVPRDGTYGYTF
clone size: many; J gene: TRBJ2-7; V gene: TRBV7-2; D gene: -; CDR3 DNA: -; CDR3 protein: CASSLRFGEQYF
clone size: few; J gene: TRBJ2-3; V gene: TRBV7-9; D gene: TRBD2; CDR3 DNA: TGTGCCAGCAGCCGGGGAGCGGGAGTTGATACGCAGTATTTT; CDR3 protein: CASSRGAGVDTQYF
clone size: -; J gene: TRBJ2-1; V gene: TRBV4-1; D gene: -; CDR3 DNA: TGCGCCAGCAGCCAAGCACCCAGACTAGTTGATGAGCAGTTCTTC; CDR3 protein: CASSQAPRLVDEQFF
clone size: -; J gene: TRBJ1-2; V gene: TRBV2; D gene: -; CDR3 DNA: TGTGCCAGCAGTGAAAACCGACCGAGTGGGAACTATGGCTACACCTTC; CDR3 protein: CASSENRPSGNYGYTF